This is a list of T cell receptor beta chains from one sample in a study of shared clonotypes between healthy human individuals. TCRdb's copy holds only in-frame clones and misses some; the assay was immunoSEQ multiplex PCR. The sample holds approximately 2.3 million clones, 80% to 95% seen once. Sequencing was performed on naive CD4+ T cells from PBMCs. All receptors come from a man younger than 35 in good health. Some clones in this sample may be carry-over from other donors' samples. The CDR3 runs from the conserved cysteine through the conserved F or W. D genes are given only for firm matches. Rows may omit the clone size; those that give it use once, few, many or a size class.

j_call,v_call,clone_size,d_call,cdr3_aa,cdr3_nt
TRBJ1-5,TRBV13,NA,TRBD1,CASSNTRDGDRPQHF,TGTGCCAGCAGCAACACTCGGGACGGGGACAGGCCCCAGCATTTT
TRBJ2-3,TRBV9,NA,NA,CASSNTPGTHTDTQYF,TGTGCCAGCAGCAATACCCCCGGGACGCACACAGATACGCAGTATTTT
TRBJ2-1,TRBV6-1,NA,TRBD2,CASGGLASGNEQFF,TGTGCCAGCGGGGGACTAGCTTCAGGCAATGAGCAGTTCTTC
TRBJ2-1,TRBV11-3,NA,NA,CASSPQGAVHNEQFF,TGTGCCAGCAGCCCCCAGGGAGCGGTACACAATGAGCAGTTCTTC
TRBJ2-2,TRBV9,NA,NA,CASSERGVGELFF,TGTGCCAGCAGCGAAAGAGGGGTCGGGGAGCTGTTTTTT
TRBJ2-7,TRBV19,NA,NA,CASSIGAPQEQYF,TGTGCCAGTAGTATAGGGGCGCCACAGGAGCAGTACTTC
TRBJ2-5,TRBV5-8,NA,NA,CASSLGHRQETQYF,TGTGCCAGCAGCTTGGGTCACAGACAAGAGACCCAGTACTTC
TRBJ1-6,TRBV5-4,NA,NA,CASSSPPGDSPLHF,TGTGCCAGCAGCTCACCCCCCGGGGATTCACCCCTCCACTTT
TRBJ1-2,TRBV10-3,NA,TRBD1,CAITHGQGGYTF,TGTGCCATCACCCACGGACAGGGTGGCTACACCTTC
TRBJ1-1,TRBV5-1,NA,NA,CASSGRSNRDLRRGNTEAFF,TGCGCCAGCAGCGGAAGAAGTAACAGGGACCTTAGGAGGGGTAACACTGAAGCTTTCTTT
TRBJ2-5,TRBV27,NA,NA,CASSPTWQNQETQYF,TGTGCCAGCAGCCCCACCTGGCAGAACCAAGAGACCCAGTACTTC
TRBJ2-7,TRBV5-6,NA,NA,CASALGRPYEQYF,TGTGCCAGCGCCCTGGGACGGCCCTACGAGCAGTACTTC
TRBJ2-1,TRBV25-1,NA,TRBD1,CASSGRQGAYNEQFF,TGTGCCAGCAGTGGGAGACAGGGGGCCTACAATGAGCAGTTCTTC
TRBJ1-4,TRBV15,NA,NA,CATSRDRRGLNEKLFF,TGTGCCACCAGCAGAGATCGCCGGGGGTTAAATGAAAAACTGTTTTTT
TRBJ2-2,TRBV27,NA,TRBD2,CASSFYREGTGELFF,TGTGCCAGCAGTTTTTACCGGGAGGGCACCGGGGAGCTGTTTTTT
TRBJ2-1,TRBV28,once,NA,CASLDSGRSLNEQFF,TGTGCCAGCTTGGACAGTGGGAGGAGCCTCAATGAGCAGTTCTTC
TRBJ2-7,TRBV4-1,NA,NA,CASSQPWGDTYEQYF,TGCGCCAGCAGCCAACCTTGGGGGGACACCTACGAGCAGTACTTC
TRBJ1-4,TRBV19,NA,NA,CASSIDRSVWELFF,TGTGCCAGTAGTATAGATCGATCGGTTTGGGAATTGTTTTTT
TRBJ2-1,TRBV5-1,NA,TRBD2,CASSPWWDRPSGRTYNEQFF,TGCGCCAGCAGCCCTTGGTGGGACCGGCCTAGCGGGCGTACCTACAATGAGCAGTTCTTC
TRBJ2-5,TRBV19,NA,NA,CASSIGYRETQYF,TGTGCCAGTAGTATTGGGTATAGAGAGACCCAGTACTTC
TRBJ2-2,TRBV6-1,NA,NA,CASLWTGRSGELFF,TGTGCCAGCTTGTGGACGGGAAGAAGCGGGGAGCTGTTTTTT
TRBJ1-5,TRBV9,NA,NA,CASSGVGNQPQHF,TGTGCCAGCAGCGGGGTAGGTAATCAGCCCCAGCATTTT
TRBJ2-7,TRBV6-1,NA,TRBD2,CASSESSGLAAYEQYF,TGTGCCAGCAGTGAATCCAGTGGACTAGCGGCCTACGAGCAGTACTTC
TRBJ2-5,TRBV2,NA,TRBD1,CASSEEQGKSETQYF,TGTGCCAGCAGTGAAGAACAGGGGAAGTCAGAGACCCAGTACTTC
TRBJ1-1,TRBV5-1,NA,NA,CASSESVGANTEAFF,TGCGCCAGCAGTGAATCTGTGGGGGCGAACACTGAAGCTTTCTTT
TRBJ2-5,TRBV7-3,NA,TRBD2,CASSLAGVGETQYF,TGTGCCAGCAGCCTAGCGGGAGTGGGGGAGACCCAGTACTTC
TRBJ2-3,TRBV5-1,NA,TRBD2,CASSLDLAGESDTQYF,TGCGCCAGCAGCTTGGATCTAGCGGGAGAATCAGATACGCAGTATTTT
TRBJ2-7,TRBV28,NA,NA,CASSLPYSDSYEQYF,TGTGCCAGCAGTCTTCCTTATTCTGACAGCTACGAGCAGTACTTC
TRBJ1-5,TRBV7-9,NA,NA,CASSSRTANQPQHF,TGTGCCAGCAGCTCCCGGACAGCTAATCAGCCCCAGCATTTT
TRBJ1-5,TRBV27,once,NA,CASSLDSVRQPQHF,TGTGCCAGCAGTTTGGACAGCGTCAGGCAGCCCCAGCATTTT
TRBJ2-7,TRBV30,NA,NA,CAWSVEISWAGKYEQYF,TGTGCCTGGAGTGTTGAAATCTCTTGGGCCGGGAAGTACGAGCAGTACTTC
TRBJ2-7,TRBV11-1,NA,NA,CASSLAGSGIVYEQYF,TGTGCCAGCAGCTTAGCCGGATCAGGGATCGTTTACGAGCAGTACTTC
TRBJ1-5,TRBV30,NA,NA,CAWRGTGSNQPQHF,TGTGCCTGGAGAGGTACAGGGTCCAATCAGCCCCAGCATTTT
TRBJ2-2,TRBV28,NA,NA,CASSSTGELFF,TGTGCCAGTAGTTCCACCGGGGAGCTGTTTTTT
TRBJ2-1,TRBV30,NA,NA,CAWSVRLIENEQFF,TGTGCCTGGAGTGTCCGCCTAATAGAGAATGAGCAGTTCTTC
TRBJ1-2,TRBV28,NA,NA,CASSLIDREYYGYTF,TGTGCCAGCAGTTTAATTGACAGAGAATACTATGGCTACACCTTC
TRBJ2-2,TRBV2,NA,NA,CASSVRGFANTGELFF,TGTGCCAGCAGTGTCCGGGGGTTCGCGAACACCGGGGAGCTGTTTTTT
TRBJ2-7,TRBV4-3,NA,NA,CASSRILPGEQYF,TGCGCCAGCAGCCGAATCCTCCCCGGCGAGCAGTACTTC
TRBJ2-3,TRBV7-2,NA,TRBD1,CASSTGQGALDTQYF,TGTGCCAGCAGCACGGGACAGGGGGCATTAGATACGCAGTATTTT
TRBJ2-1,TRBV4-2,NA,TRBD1,CASSHEDRANEQFF,TGTGCCAGCAGCCATGAGGACAGGGCGAATGAGCAGTTCTTC
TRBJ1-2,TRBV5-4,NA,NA,CASSGLNPYGYTF,TGTGCCAGCAGCGGCCTAAATCCCTATGGCTACACCTTC
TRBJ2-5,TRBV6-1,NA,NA,CASNPGREETQYF,TGTGCCAGCAACCCCGGCAGGGAAGAGACCCAGTACTTC
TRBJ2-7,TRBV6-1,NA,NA,CASSPGQFYEQYF,TGTGCCAGCAGTCCCGGACAGTTCTACGAGCAGTACTTC
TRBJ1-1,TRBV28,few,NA,CASSNPPNTEAFF,TGTGCCAGCAGCAATCCTCCGAACACTGAAGCTTTCTTT
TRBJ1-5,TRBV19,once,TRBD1,CASSMLQGASNQPQHF,TGTGCCAGTAGTATGTTACAGGGGGCTAGCAATCAGCCCCAGCATTTT